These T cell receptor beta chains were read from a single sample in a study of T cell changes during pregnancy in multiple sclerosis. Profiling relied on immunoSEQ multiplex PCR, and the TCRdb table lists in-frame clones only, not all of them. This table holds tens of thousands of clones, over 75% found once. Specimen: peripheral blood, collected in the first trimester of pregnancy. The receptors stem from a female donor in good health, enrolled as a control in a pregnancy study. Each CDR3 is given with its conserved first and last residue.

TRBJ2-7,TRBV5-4,CASSSPQGSSYEQYF
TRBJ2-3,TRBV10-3,CATSSTGTSWDTQYF
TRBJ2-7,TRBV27,CASSSQGPSYEQYF
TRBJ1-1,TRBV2,CASSSRTLVEAFF
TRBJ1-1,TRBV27,CASSLLTAGNTEAFF
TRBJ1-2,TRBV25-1,CASSTPGHENAAGYTF
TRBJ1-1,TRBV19,CASKQGNTEAFF
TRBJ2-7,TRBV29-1,CSVDQRGEPYEQYF
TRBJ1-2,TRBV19,CASSIIGTGGYGYTF
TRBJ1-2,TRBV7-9,CASSSGLFPGYGYTF
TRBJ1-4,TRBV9,CASSVGDRGGANEKLFF
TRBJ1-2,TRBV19,CASSSRTGGNYGYTF
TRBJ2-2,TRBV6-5,CASSPWGGTGELFF
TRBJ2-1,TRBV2,CASSDPQVAHNEQFF
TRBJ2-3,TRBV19,CATGGGDTDTQYF
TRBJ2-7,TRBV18,CASSPTGTGNYEQYF
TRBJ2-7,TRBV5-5,CASSLEGQGLEQYF
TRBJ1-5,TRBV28,CASSLRTVPNQPQHF
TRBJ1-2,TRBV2,CASIALGASGYTF
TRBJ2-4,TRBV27,CASSFATGNKNIQYF
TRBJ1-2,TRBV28,CASSETGYPYGYTF
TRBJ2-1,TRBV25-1,CASSGLTSGNPYNEQFF
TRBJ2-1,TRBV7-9,CASSKTGEVSFPNEQFF
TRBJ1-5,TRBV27,CASSTDSHQPQHF
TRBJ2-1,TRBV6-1,CASSEVGGEQFF
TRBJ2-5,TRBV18,CASSFSLSFQETQYF
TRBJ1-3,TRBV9,CASSVAVSGNTIYF
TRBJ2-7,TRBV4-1,CASSPWTGGTFPEQYF
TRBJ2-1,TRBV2,CASSVMNEQFF
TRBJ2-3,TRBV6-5,CASSMTSQLTDTQYF
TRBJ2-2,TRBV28,CASSSSLGLAGAGELFF
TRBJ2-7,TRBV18,CASSPGQLTTSSYEQYF
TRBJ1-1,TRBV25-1,CASTNPGRGLGTEAFF
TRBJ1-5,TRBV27,CASSLEKVVSQPQHF
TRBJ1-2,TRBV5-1,CASSVQGRGYGYTF